This TCR beta chain was retrieved from a study of CD8 T cells in ankylosing spondylitis. Points on this clonotype: Its cognate antigen is unknown.

The CDR3 length is 15 residues. The germline V and J ends were trimmed by 0 bases and 9 bases, with 18 bases remaining between them. CDR1 is MGHRA and CDR2 is YSYEKL in the germline V gene. Using its own MiXCR run on the 5' RACE reads, TCRdb lists one record per CDR3 protein. The sample comprises over 130,000 distinct CDR3 sequences, under 45% of which are singletons, and roughly 15% rests with the top ten. Study results and caveats: Disease-linked clones reportedly showed significant enrichment in matched ankylosing spondylitis synovial fluid. A TCR beta motif of several highly homologous variants seemed to mark ankylosing spondylitis blood.

The clonotype was recovered from a male donor with ankylosing spondylitis. The sample comprised synovial fluid, either unsorted or a sorted T cell fraction (not recorded which). V gene TRBV4-1 combines with J gene TRBJ2-7; D tentatively reads TRBD1 or TRBD2 (5 bases each). This CDR3 is CASSQDGWRFGTQYF. CDR3 coding DNA: TGCGCCAGCAGCCAAGACGGGTGGAGGTTCGGGACGCAGTACTTC.